This T cell receptor (beta chain) emerged from a study of OX40 agonist ivuxolimab in advanced cancers. Overall study: Ivuxolimab was administered intravenously to patients at 0.01 to 10 mg/kg every 2 weeks. Notes on the study in general: Dosing at 0.1 to 3.0 mg/kg was accompanied by clonal expansion of CD4+ and CD8+ blood T cells by week 6.

On this clone itself: Its antigen is as yet unknown.

The V gene lost 5 bases and the J gene lost 9 bases, with 20 bases spanning the gap. Per the germline V gene, CDR1 is SGHVS and CDR2 is FQNEAQ. The CDR3 covers 15 residues. TCRdb keeps only in-frame clones here, not all; method: immunoSEQ multiplex PCR. This repertoire shows 85,000 to 100,000 clones, around 94% found once; its top ten account for around 0.3%. The source material was CD4+ or CD8+ T cells sorted from blood, sampled in a trial of the OX40 agonist ivuxolimab. The receptor was derived from an adult with an advanced solid tumor such as melanoma, head and neck, liver or kidney cancer. V usage is TRBV7-8 and J usage is TRBJ2-1; D remains ambiguous. CDR3 residues: CASSPRTPSLAEQFF. The CDR3 coding sequence is TGTGCCAGCAGCCCCCGAACGCCATCTCTGGCTGAGCAGTTCTTC.